This passage covers 32 T cell receptor beta chains from one sample sequenced in a study of chemoradiotherapy in HPV16-positive cancers. Produced via immunoSEQ multiplex PCR; TCRdb's table is partial and in-frame only. The table records about 68,000 clones, 88% of them present only once. The sample here was blood, taken from a patient who underwent chemoradiotherapy. The receptors here all came from a human donor with HPV-associated anogenital cancer.

The chain has TRBV29-1 and TRBJ1-1, with 7 nucleotides matching TRBD1. This CDR3 region has 12 residues. Germline V gene data show CDR1 as SQVTM and CDR2 as ANQGSEA. Germline trimming cut 7 bases from V and 4 bases from J; bases unmatched to any gene: 6. In nucleotides, the CDR3 is TGCAGCGGTACAGGGGCGGGCACTGAAGCTTTCTTT. It specifies CSGTGAGTEAFF.

The CDR3 nucleotides are TGTGCCAGTAGTACGGGGGGGTACACAGATACGCAGTATTTT. Amino acids: CASSTGGYTDTQYF. The rearrangement uses TRBV19 and TRBJ2-3, with 8 bases that match TRBD2. Looked up from germline, CDR1 is LNHDA and CDR2 is SQIVND (reference sequence). The V gene end was trimmed by 4 bases and the J gene end by 2 bases; junction bases not matched to a gene: 2. The CDR3 runs to 14 residues.

The chain links TRBV7-6 to TRBJ2-5; perhaps TRBD1 as D (5 bases). V lost 1 base and J lost 2, with 11 bases in between. CDR1 is SGHVS, CDR2 FNYEAQ, per germline. This CDR3 is 15 amino acids long. Here the CDR3 reads CASSLGEGQQETQYF. CDR3 sequence (DNA): TGTGCCAGCAGCTTAGGTGAAGGACAACAAGAGACCCAGTACTTC.

The V and J genes are TRBV5-8 and TRBJ2-1, with 14 bases that match TRBD2. The V and J ends lost 4 bases and 4 bases, in that order; junction bases with no gene match: 7. This CDR3 has 17 residues. CDR1 is SGHTS, CDR2 YDEGEE, per germline. CDR3 coding DNA: TGTGCCAGCAGCCACCGACTAGCGGGGGGGCCATACAATGAGCAGTTCTTC. Encoded protein: CASSHRLAGGPYNEQFF.

The rearrangement joins TRBV19 to TRBJ1-4, with TRBD1 identical over 7 bases. This CDR3 is built from 15 residues. V dropped 4 bases and J dropped 5; count of bases not matched to a gene: 7. The germline CDR1 and CDR2 sequences are LNHDA and SQIVND (reference sequence). CDR3 sequence reads: CASSTRDRANEKLFF. The DNA of the CDR3 is TGTGCCAGTAGTACCCGCGACAGGGCAAATGAAAAACTGTTTTTT.

The chain joins TRBV1 to TRBJ1-4. TRBV1 is a listed pseudogene. This CDR3 has 15 residues. DNA for the CDR3: TGCACCAGCAGCCAAGTCGGGGAGCCGAATGAAAAACTGTTTTTT. Protein sequence: CTSSQVGEPNEKLFF.

The chain employs TRBV27 and TRBJ1-2; perhaps TRBD1 as D (6 bases). Deletions cut 6 bases from V and 8 bases from J, with 16 bases between. CDR1 MNHEY and CDR2 SMNVEV come from the germline V gene (reference sequence). CDR3 size: 13 residues. As DNA, the CDR3 is TGTGCCAGCAGAGGGGCAGGGGTTGGCGGCTACACCTTC. This gives the protein CASRGAGVGGYTF.

The J gene is TRBJ1-2, the V gene TRBV5-1, with 8 bases aligning to TRBD1. V lost 6 bases and J lost 3; bases outside the gene matches: 4. Per germline, CDR1 SGHRS and CDR2 YFSETQ. CDR3 length: 13 amino acids. CDR3 protein: CASTTGVDYGYTF. CDR3 nucleotides: TGCGCCAGCACGACAGGGGTCGACTATGGCTACACCTTC.

The genes are TRBV28 and TRBJ1-4; TRBD1 aligns across 7 bases. In germline, CDR1 is MDHEN, CDR2 SYDVKM. The CDR3 has 15 residues. After removal of 5 bases from V and 2 bases from J, the junction contained 5 bases not matched to a gene. DNA of the CDR3: TGTGCCAGCAGTGGGAGGGACAGTACTAATGAAAAACTGTTTTTT. It yields the protein CASSGRDSTNEKLFF.

The CDR3 DNA sequence: TGCGCCAGCAGCCAAGAAGGAGCTAGCGGGGTCTTCTCCTACAATGAGCAGTTCTTC. It encodes CASSQEGASGVFSYNEQFF. The genes are TRBV4-1 and TRBJ2-1, with 9 nucleotides matching TRBD2. The CDR3 has 19 residues. Unmatched junction bases numbered 9, after V lost 0 bases and J lost 0 bases. Germline V gives CDR1 MGHRA, CDR2 YSYEKL.

The rearrangement uses TRBV6-1 and TRBJ2-5; no clear D. The tail of the sequence fits TRBJ2-7 better, so the J call may be wrong. The CDR3 loop spans 15 amino acids. CDR1 and CDR2 (germline): MNHNS, SASEGT. DNA for the CDR3: TGTGCCAGCAGTGAAGACAGCACCCTCCCCTACGAGCAGTACTTC. Its protein product is CASSEDSTLPYEQYF.

The rearrangement uses TRBV30 and TRBJ2-2; TRBD2 matches 7 bases. The CDR3 has 15 residues. Germline trimming cut 0 bases from V and 1 base from J; bases unmatched to any gene: 2. Germline assignment: CDR1 GTSNPN and CDR2 SVGIG (reference sequence). CDR3 loop: CAWSVPGGNTGELFF. CDR3 DNA sequence: TGTGCCTGGAGTGTACCGGGGGGGAACACCGGGGAGCTGTTTTTT.

A single count supports this clone. The chain employs TRBV5-1 and TRBJ2-3; 12 nucleotides line up with TRBD2. Germline CDR1 reads SGHRS; CDR2 reads YFSETQ. With 0 bases clipped from V and 4 bases from J, the junction kept 3 bases outside the gene matches. The CDR3 contains 16 residues. CDR3 in amino acids: CASSLGLAGEADTQYF. CDR3 nucleotide sequence: TGCGCCAGCAGCTTGGGACTAGCGGGAGAGGCAGATACGCAGTATTTT. Drawing the rest from reference TRBV5-1 and TRBJ2-3, the complete variable domain is KAGVTQTPRYLIKTRGQQVTLSCSPISGHRSVSWYQQTPGQGLQFLFEYFSETQRNKGNFPGRFSGRQFSNSRSEMNVSTLELGDSALYLCASSLGLAGEADTQYFGPGTRLTVL.

The chain is built from TRBV5-1 and TRBJ1-1; a weak D match, TRBD1 (5 bases). The V gene's germline CDR1 is SGHRS and CDR2 YFSETQ. The CDR3 length is 15 residues. The V and J ends lost 0 bases and 2 bases respectively, with 11 bases between them. The CDR3 DNA follows: TGCGCCAGCAGCTTGGGGCGGGGGTTTAACACTGAAGCTTTCTTT. It specifies CASSLGRGFNTEAFF.

The rearrangement links TRBV30 to TRBJ2-3, with TRBD1 as a possible D gene (6 bases). The CDR3 runs to 14 residues. Germline CDR1 GTSNPN, CDR2 SVGIG (reference sequence). The ends were cut back, 0 bases at V and 4 bases at J, with 11 bases in the middle. As DNA, the CDR3 is TGTGCCTGGAGTGTCTTAAAGGGGGCAGATACGCAGTATTTT. This translates into CAWSVLKGADTQYF.

This chain uses TRBV5-1 with TRBJ2-6, with unresolved D. Germline V gene lookup returns CDR1 SGHRS and CDR2 YFSETQ. Trimming left V 0 bases short and J 0 bases short, with 1 base between. The CDR3 is 14 amino acids. For the CDR3, the DNA is TGCGCCAGCAGCTTGGGCTCTGGGGCCAACGTCCTGACTTTC. It translates to CASSLGSGANVLTF.

The V gene is TRBV5-8, the J gene TRBJ1-1; D is uncertain. From germline, CDR1 is SGHTS and CDR2 YDEGEE. V lost 4 bases and J 1 base, leaving 14 bases between the germline ends. CDR3 length: 15 amino acids. CDR3 region: CASSLEWPANTEAFF. In nucleotides, the CDR3 is TGTGCCAGCAGCCTGGAATGGCCAGCGAACACTGAAGCTTTCTTT. The full variable domain, with the rest looked up from reference TRBV5-8 and TRBJ1-1, is EAGVTQSPTHLIKTRGQQATLRCSPISGHTSVYWYQQALGLGLQFLLWYDEGEERNRGNFPPRFSGRQFPNYSSELNVNALELEDSALYLCASSLEWPANTEAFFGQGTRLTVV.

The J gene is TRBJ2-2, the V gene TRBV25-1; a weak D match, TRBD1 (6 bases). CDR1 is MGHDK and CDR2 is SYGVNS in the germline V gene. This CDR3 comprises 15 residues. V shed 5 bases and J shed 2 bases, with 12 bases lying between them. In DNA form, the CDR3 reads TGTGCCAGCAGTTCCGGGACACATAACACCGGGGAGCTGTTTTTT. It codes for CASSSGTHNTGELFF.

The CDR3 loop reads CASSPRLAGGFNEQFF. The CDR3 DNA reads TGTGCCAGCTCACCTAGGCTAGCGGGAGGATTCAATGAGCAGTTCTTC. The J gene is TRBJ2-1, the V gene TRBV18; TRBD2 matches at 11 bases. CDR3 length: 16 residues. Losses at the gene ends were 3 bases for V and 6 bases for J; bases not matched to a gene: 7. Germline V gene data show CDR1 as KGHSH and CDR2 as LQKENI.

V gene TRBV7-9 combines with J gene TRBJ1-2, with no clear D. The ends were cut back, 4 bases at V and 8 bases at J, with 17 bases in the middle. Per germline, CDR1 SEHNR and CDR2 FQNEAQ (reference sequence). The CDR3 consists of 14 residues. As DNA, the CDR3 is TGTGCCAGCAGCTACGACATTTTGACAAGCGGCTACACCTTC. Its translation: CASSYDILTSGYTF. Complete variable domain (other parts from reference TRBV7-9 and TRBJ1-2): DTGVSQNPRHKITKRGQNVTFRCDPISEHNRLYWYRQTLGQGPEFLTYFQNEAQLEKSRLLSDRFSAERPKGSFSTLEIQRTEQGDSAMYLCASSYDILTSGYTFGSGTRLTVV.

The chain joins TRBV10-2 to TRBJ1-5, with TRBD1 identical over 8 bases. Germline trimming cut 10 bases from V and 2 bases from J; bases unmatched to any gene: 10. Per the germline V gene, CDR1 is WSHSY and CDR2 is SAAADI. The CDR3 length is 15 residues. CDR3 protein: CATSVWGQGNQPQHF. CDR3 nucleotides: TGCGCCACCTCAGTTTGGGGACAGGGCAATCAGCCCCAGCATTTT.

The chain links TRBV19 to TRBJ2-2, with D unclear. CDR3 length: 14 amino acids. From germline, CDR1 is LNHDA and CDR2 SQIVND (reference sequence). V lost 6 bases and J 3 bases, leaving 11 bases between the germline ends. The CDR3 sequence: CASSAGLYTGELFF. CDR3 DNA: TGTGCCAGTAGCGCCGGGCTATACACCGGGGAGCTGTTTTTT.

The V call is TRBV9, the J call TRBJ2-3; 10 bases fit TRBD1. CDR1 and CDR2 (germline): SGDLS, YYNGEE. The CDR3 sequence is 16 residues long. V dropped 3 bases and J dropped 2; count of bases not matched to a gene: 6. The CDR3 DNA is TGTGCCAGCAGCGCAGCCGGGACAGGGGCCACAGATACGCAGTATTTT. This encodes CASSAAGTGATDTQYF.

The gene calls are TRBV18 and TRBJ2-7; 9 bases are shared with TRBD1. The CDR3 runs to 17 residues. J lost 3 bases, V lost 6 bases, and 15 bases had no gene match. The germline gives CDR1 KGHSH, CDR2 LQKENI. The CDR3: CASSQRSWTGVDYEQYF. The CDR3, as DNA: TGTGCCAGCTCTCAACGGTCATGGACAGGGGTGGACTACGAGCAGTACTTC.

The chain links TRBV5-5 to TRBJ2-7; 7 nucleotides line up with TRBD2. From germline, CDR1 is SGHKS and CDR2 YYEKEE (reference sequence). The CDR3 is made up of 19 amino acids. After removal of 0 bases from V and 0 bases from J, the junction contained 15 bases not matched to a gene. Written as DNA, the CDR3 is TGTGCCAGCAGCTTGGCCGGATTTGAGCGGGGCGGCCGCTCCTACGAGCAGTACTTC. Translated, it gives CASSLAGFERGGRSYEQYF. Based on the CDR3 plus reference TRBV5-5 and TRBJ2-7, the full variable domain is DAGVTQSPTHLIKTRGQQVTLRCSPISGHKSVSWYQQVLGQGPQFIFQYYEKEERGRGNFPDRFSARQFPNYSSELNVNALLLGDSALYLCASSLAGFERGGRSYEQYFGPGTRLTVT.

The CDR3 coding sequence is TGTGCCAGCAGCGAGGGCGGTTTCCGGGATGAGCAGTTCTTC. Translated: CASSEGGFRDEQFF. The chain couples TRBV11-3 to TRBJ2-1; a weak D match, TRBD2 (5 bases). Trimming took 5 bases from V and 8 from J, leaving 16 bases between them. Germline CDR1 SGHNT, CDR2 YENEEA. CDR3 length: 14 residues.

The chain links TRBV27 to TRBJ2-5, with D perhaps matching TRBD2 (5 bases). Germline loops: CDR1 MNHEY, CDR2 SMNVEV (reference sequence). Trimming removed 2 bases at V and 4 bases at J, with 17 bases between. CDR3 length: 16 amino acids. The CDR3 here is CASSLEGPRRGETQYF. The CDR3 nucleotides are TGTGCCAGCAGTTTAGAGGGCCCCAGACGGGGAGAGACCCAGTACTTC.

This chain uses TRBV27 with TRBJ2-4; no clear D. Trimming removed 5 bases at V and 0 bases at J, with 14 bases between. Germline V gives CDR1 MNHEY, CDR2 SMNVEV (reference sequence). The CDR3 length is 16 residues. CDR3 loop: CASSRGGSLAKNIQYF. CDR3 DNA: TGTGCCAGCAGTCGCGGCGGTTCTCTAGCCAAAAACATTCAGTACTTC.

V and J are TRBV5-1 and TRBJ1-4; D gene ambiguous. V was trimmed by 1 base and J by 8 bases, leaving 12 bases between them. The germline CDR1 and CDR2 sequences are SGHRS and YFSETQ. The CDR3 totals 14 residues. CDR3 nucleotides: TGCGCCAGCAGCTTGTTCCCGGAAGGGGAAAAACTGTTTTTT. Protein product: CASSLFPEGEKLFF.

The chain joins TRBV11-3 to TRBJ2-7, with a possible D match to TRBD1 (5 bases). Deletions cut 3 bases from V and 3 bases from J, with 6 bases between. Germline CDR1 reads SGHNT; CDR2 reads YENEEA. CDR3 size: 12 residues. The CDR3 reads CASSFTGYEQYF. In DNA form, the CDR3 reads TGTGCCAGCAGCTTCACAGGCTACGAGCAGTACTTC.

This chain joins TRBV2 and TRBJ2-2; the D gene is possibly TRBD1 (6 bases). The CDR3 totals 16 residues. Trimming removed 3 bases at V and 4 bases at J, with 15 bases between. Germline V gene data show CDR1 as SNHLY and CDR2 as FYNNEI. CDR3 residues: CASSDSVGGSTGELFF. Written as DNA, the CDR3 is TGTGCCAGCAGTGATTCGGTAGGGGGTTCCACCGGGGAGCTGTTTTTT.

The chain links TRBV2 to TRBJ2-7; D call uncertain. Trimming cost V 1 base and J 4 bases, with 20 bases left between them. This CDR3 is 17 amino acids long. Germline CDR1 and CDR2: SNHLY and FYNNEI. DNA of the CDR3: TGTGCCAGCAGTGAAGACCTAGGATGGGGTCTAGAATACGAGCAGTACTTC. Translation: CASSEDLGWGLEYEQYF.